This T cell receptor beta chain was identified in a study of cytomegalovirus exposure and HLA in healthy donors. Regarding the study as a whole: Subsequent analysis showed first-cohort TCR clusters tending to co-occur in 120 validation repertoires.

Comment on this clone: Its cognate antigen is unknown.

Sequenced by immunoSEQ multiplex PCR; TCRdb stores in-frame clones only, minus some. This table has 66,000 or so clones, approximately 96% appearing once. The germline CDR1 and CDR2 sequences are MDHEN and SYDVKM. This CDR3 spans 16 amino acids. After removal of 7 bases from V and 3 bases from J, the junction contained 11 bases not matched to a gene. The TCR comes from a young woman in good health and CMV-seropositive. The chain couples TRBV28 to TRBJ1-2; TRBD1 agrees at 10 bases. The sequenced sample consisted of PBMCs. CDR3 amino acids: CASTPSGTGDDYGYTF. In nucleotides, the CDR3 is TGTGCCAGCACCCCCTCCGGGACAGGGGACGACTATGGCTACACCTTC.